Listed here are 23 T cell receptor beta chains from one sample, sequenced in a study of T cell responses to AZD1222 COVID-19 vaccine. TCRdb's copy holds only in-frame clones and misses some; the assay was immunoSEQ multiplex PCR. The table records around 130,000 clones, approximately 86% of them present only once. Sequences were derived from peripheral blood, sampled 28 days after the second AZD1222 dose. All receptors come from an adult who received the AZD1222 COVID-19 vaccine.

The V call is TRBV28, the J call TRBJ1-5, with D hard to call. Trimming took off 0 bases at V and 5 bases at J, with 11 bases between the two ends. Per germline, CDR1 MDHEN and CDR2 SYDVKM. The CDR3 runs 15 residues. In nucleotides, the CDR3 is TGTGCCAGCAGTTTATGGGGTGAGGCGCATCAGCCCCAGCATTTT. This translates into CASSLWGEAHQPQHF.

This clone was seen just once. V is TRBV18 and J is TRBJ2-1; D may match TRBD1 or TRBD2 (5 bases each). V lost 3 bases to trimming and J lost 8 bases, with 20 bases between them. The CDR3 loop spans 16 amino acids. Germline-derived CDR1 and CDR2 are KGHSH and LQKENI. The CDR3 DNA is TGTGCCAGCTCACCGACGGGACGGCTACAATCTGATGAGCAGTTCTTC. Translated, it gives CASSPTGRLQSDEQFF.

The chain is built from TRBV7-2 and TRBJ1-2, with TRBD1 as a possible D gene (5 bases). Trimming cost V 2 bases and J 6 bases, with 7 bases left between them. CDR3 length equals 12 residues. Germline values: CDR1 SGHTA, CDR2 FQGNSA. CDR3 residues: CASSLLGDGYTF. The CDR3 nucleotides are TGTGCCAGCAGCTTACTAGGGGATGGCTACACCTTC.

The rearrangement joins TRBV5-5 to TRBJ1-2; 10 nucleotides match TRBD1. This CDR3 contains 16 residues. Looked up from germline, CDR1 is SGHKS and CDR2 is YYEKEE (reference sequence). The trim removed 0 bases at V and 3 bases at J, leaving 5 bases unmatched. CDR3: CASSLEMTGGYYGYTF. The CDR3 DNA follows: TGTGCCAGCAGCTTGGAAATGACAGGGGGCTACTATGGCTACACCTTC.

The rearrangement uses TRBV3-1 (or the pseudogene TRBV3-2) and TRBJ2-1, with 8 bases aligning to TRBD2. Unmatched junction bases numbered 5, after V lost 3 bases and J lost 4 bases. CDR3 length: 15 amino acids. Germline CDR1 LGHDT, CDR2 YNNKEL (reference sequence). The DNA for the CDR3 is TGTGCCAGCAGCCAGGGGCGGGGGGCTTACAATGAGCAGTTCTTC. Residues: CASSQGRGAYNEQFF.

This sequence joins TRBV28 and TRBJ1-2, with 10 bases lining up with TRBD1. Germline values: CDR1 MDHEN, CDR2 SYDVKM. The CDR3 is made up of 15 amino acids. J lost 8 bases, V lost 1 base, and 7 bases had no gene match. DNA of the CDR3: TGTGCCAGCAGTTTATTGGGGACAGGGGTATACGGCTACACCTTC. Its translation: CASSLLGTGVYGYTF.

V usage is TRBV6-5 and J usage is TRBJ1-4, with a weak D call TRBD1 (6 bases). Trimming cost V 8 bases and J 0 bases, with 13 bases left between them. Germline CDR1 reads MNHEY; CDR2 reads SVGAGI. The CDR3 has 15 amino acids. The CDR3 DNA reads as TGTGCCAGCGGGGGACACCTTGCAACTAATGAAAAACTGTTTTTT. Protein product: CASGGHLATNEKLFF.

The chain recombines TRBV7-2 with TRBJ1-6; 9 bases line up with TRBD1. Germline lookup yields CDR1 SGHTA and CDR2 FQGNSA. CDR3 length: 15 amino acids. V dropped 5 bases and J dropped 9; count of bases not matched to a gene: 8. The CDR3 is CASSIYRGQGSPLHF. CDR3 nucleotide sequence: TGTGCCAGCAGCATTTACAGGGGGCAAGGTTCACCCCTCCACTTT.

The chain has TRBV10-2 and TRBJ1-4, with 7 bases that match TRBD1. Per the germline V gene, CDR1 is WSHSY and CDR2 is SAAADI. V trimming: 7 bases; J trimming: 8 bases; junction bases outside the gene matches: 13. The CDR3 is 15 amino acids. The CDR3 bases are TGCGCCAGCACCTCCCGACAGGGTGGGACGGAAAAACTGTTTTTT. Translating gives CASTSRQGGTEKLFF.

This chain connects TRBV9 to TRBJ1-2; 7 positions match TRBD1. Germline loops: CDR1 SGDLS, CDR2 YYNGEE. The ends lost 7 bases at V and 4 bases at J; junction bases unmatched: 13. This CDR3 is built from 15 residues. DNA for the CDR3: TGTGCCAGCGGTCCGGGGACAGAGACACCCTATGGCTACACCTTC. It encodes CASGPGTETPYGYTF.

The chain employs TRBV10-2 and TRBJ2-1; D uncertain. CDR3 length: 16 amino acids. V was trimmed by 6 bases and J by 2 bases, leaving 17 bases between them. Germline V gene lookup returns CDR1 WSHSY and CDR2 SAAADI. The CDR3 loop reads CASRKTTDGPYNEQFF. CDR3 in DNA: TGCGCCAGCAGGAAGACAACGGACGGTCCCTACAATGAGCAGTTCTTC.

The chain combines TRBV2 with TRBJ1-2; D possibly corresponds to TRBD1 (5 bases). The CDR3 totals 14 residues. The germline V and J ends were trimmed by 6 bases and 3 bases, with 14 bases remaining between them. Germline V gene data show CDR1 as SNHLY and CDR2 as FYNNEI. The CDR3 coding sequence is TGTGCCAGCAGGCGGGACGGGACTGACTATGGCTACACCTTC. It encodes CASRRDGTDYGYTF.

The rearrangement joins TRBV19 to TRBJ1-5; D ambiguous. Trimming stripped 6 bases from V and 6 bases from J, with 12 bases between. The CDR3 consists of 13 residues. CDR1 is LNHDA, CDR2 SQIVND, per germline (reference sequence). The DNA for the CDR3 is TGTGCCAGTAGGTTGAGGAATGGTCAGCCCCAGCATTTT. Amino acids: CASRLRNGQPQHF.

The chain has TRBV10-2 and TRBJ1-1; 7 positions agree with TRBD1. The junction had 4 bases not matched to a gene; V was cut back by 7 bases and J by 5 bases. CDR3 length: 12 residues. The germline CDR1 and CDR2 sequences are WSHSY and SAAADI. The CDR3 is CASKEGATEAFF. For the CDR3, the DNA is TGCGCCAGCAAGGAGGGGGCGACTGAAGCTTTCTTT.

The chain links TRBV19 to TRBJ2-3, with a weak D call TRBD1 (6 bases). V was trimmed by 0 bases and J by 11 bases, leaving 9 bases between them. The CDR3 runs to 12 residues. Germline values: CDR1 LNHDA, CDR2 SQIVND (reference sequence). The DNA for the CDR3 is TGTGCCAGTAGTATAGATCAGGGGCGGCAGTATTTT. Protein product: CASSIDQGRQYF.

The chain employs TRBV28 and TRBJ1-6; 7 bases map to TRBD1. Germline-derived CDR1 and CDR2 are MDHEN and SYDVKM. The CDR3 is 12 amino acids. Germline trimming cut 11 bases from V and 7 bases from J; bases unmatched to any gene: 5. This CDR3 reads CAGTARNSPLHF. In DNA form, the CDR3 reads TGTGCCGGGACAGCCCGCAATTCACCCCTCCACTTT.

The chain couples TRBV20-1 to TRBJ1-3; possibly TRBD1 for D (5 bases). The CDR3 consists of 14 residues. Germline assignment: CDR1 DFQATT and CDR2 SNEGSKA (reference sequence). The V end was cut by 3 bases, the J end by 0 bases, with 9 bases between. The CDR3 sequence: CSASKGNSGNTIYF. CDR3 bases: TGCAGTGCTAGTAAGGGGAACTCTGGAAACACCATATATTTT.

CDR3 coding DNA: TGCGCCAGCAGCCCCACTAGTACCGGGGAGCTGTTTTTT. Translated, it gives CASSPTSTGELFF. V usage is TRBV4-1 and J usage is TRBJ2-2; D may be TRBD2 (5 bases). Germline V gives CDR1 MGHRA, CDR2 YSYEKL. The CDR3 length is 13 residues. V was cut by 4 bases and J by 5 bases, with 8 bases left in between.

This chain links TRBV18 with TRBJ1-2; possibly TRBD1 for D (6 bases). CDR3 length equals 12 residues. Germline V gives CDR1 KGHSH, CDR2 LQKENI. The ends were cut back, 4 bases at V and 6 bases at J, with 9 bases in the middle. The DNA for the CDR3 is TGTGCCAGCTCACGGGGGGCGGATGGCTACACCTTC. Translation: CASSRGADGYTF.

This chain uses TRBV7-2 with TRBJ2-1, with 12 bases fitting TRBD2. The CDR3 contains 16 residues. The V and J ends lost 5 bases and 5 bases, in that order; junction bases with no gene match: 7. Germline V lookup: CDR1 SGHTA, CDR2 FQGNSA. CDR3 amino acids: CASSPRGLAGNNEQFF. CDR3 coding DNA: TGTGCCAGCAGCCCACGGGGACTAGCGGGCAACAATGAGCAGTTCTTC.

The gene calls are TRBV6-4 and TRBJ1-2; 8 nucleotides agree with TRBD1. J lost 2 bases, V lost 8 bases, and 7 bases had no gene match. The CDR3 is 14 amino acids. In germline, CDR1 is MRHNA, CDR2 SNTAGT. CDR3 region: CASSPGTGNYGYTF. Here the CDR3 DNA reads TGTGCCAGCTCCCCCGGGACAGGCAACTATGGCTACACCTTC.

CDR3 region: CASSQTGTSGNQPQHF. In nucleotides, the CDR3 is TGTGCCAGCAGTCAAACTGGGACCTCGGGCAATCAGCCCCAGCATTTT. The V call is TRBV7-2, the J call TRBJ1-5; D might be TRBD1 (5 bases). V dropped 6 bases and J dropped 2 bases, with 17 bases sitting between them. Germline V gene lookup returns CDR1 SGHTA and CDR2 FQGNSA. CDR3 length equals 16 residues.

V and J are TRBV18 and TRBJ1-2; possible D gene TRBD1, 6 bases. Trimming took off 3 bases at V and 4 bases at J, with 9 bases between the two ends. Per germline, CDR1 KGHSH and CDR2 LQKENI. The CDR3 totals 13 residues. The CDR3 loop is CASSPGAVYGYTF. As DNA, the CDR3 is TGTGCCAGCTCACCGGGGGCAGTCTATGGCTACACCTTC.